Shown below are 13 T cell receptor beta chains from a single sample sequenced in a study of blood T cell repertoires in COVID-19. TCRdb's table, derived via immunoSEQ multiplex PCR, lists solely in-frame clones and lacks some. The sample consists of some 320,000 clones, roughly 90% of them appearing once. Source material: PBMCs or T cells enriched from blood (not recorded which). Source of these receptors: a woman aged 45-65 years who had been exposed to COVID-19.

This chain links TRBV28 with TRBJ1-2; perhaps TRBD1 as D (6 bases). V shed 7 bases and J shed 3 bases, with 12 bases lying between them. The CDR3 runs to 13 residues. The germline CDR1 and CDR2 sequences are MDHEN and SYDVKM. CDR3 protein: CASKLTGDYGYTF. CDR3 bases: TGTGCCAGCAAACTGACAGGCGACTATGGCTACACCTTC.

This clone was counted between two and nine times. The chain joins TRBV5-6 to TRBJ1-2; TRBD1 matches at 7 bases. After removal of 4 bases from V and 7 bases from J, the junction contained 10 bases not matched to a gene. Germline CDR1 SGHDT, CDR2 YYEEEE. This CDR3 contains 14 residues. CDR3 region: CASSLRDRPTGYTF. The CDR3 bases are TGTGCCAGCAGCCTACGGGACAGACCGACTGGCTACACCTTC.

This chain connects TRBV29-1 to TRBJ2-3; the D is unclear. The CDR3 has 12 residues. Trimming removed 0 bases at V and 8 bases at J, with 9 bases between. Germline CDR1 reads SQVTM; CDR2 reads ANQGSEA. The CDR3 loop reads CSVEDNSRTQYF. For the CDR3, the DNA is TGCAGCGTTGAAGATAACAGCCGTACGCAGTATTTT.

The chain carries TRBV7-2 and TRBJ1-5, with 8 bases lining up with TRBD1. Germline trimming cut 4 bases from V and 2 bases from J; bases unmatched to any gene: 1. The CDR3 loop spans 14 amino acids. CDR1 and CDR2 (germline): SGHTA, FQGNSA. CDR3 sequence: CASSYRGGNQPQHF. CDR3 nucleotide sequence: TGTGCCAGCAGCTACAGGGGGGGCAATCAGCCCCAGCATTTT.

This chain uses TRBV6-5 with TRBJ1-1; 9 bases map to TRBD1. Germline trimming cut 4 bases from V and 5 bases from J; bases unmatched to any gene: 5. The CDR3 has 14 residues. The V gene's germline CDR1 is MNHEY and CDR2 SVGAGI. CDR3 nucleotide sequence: TGTGCCAGCAGTTTCGGACAGGGGACGACTGAAGCTTTCTTT. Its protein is CASSFGQGTTEAFF.

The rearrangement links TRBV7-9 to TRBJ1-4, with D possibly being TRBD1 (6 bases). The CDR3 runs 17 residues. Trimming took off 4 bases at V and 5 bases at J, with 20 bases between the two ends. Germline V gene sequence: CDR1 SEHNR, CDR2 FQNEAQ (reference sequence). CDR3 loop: CASSSRDGDTLNEKLFF. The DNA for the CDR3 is TGTGCCAGCAGCTCCAGAGACGGGGACACCCTCAATGAAAAACTGTTTTTT.

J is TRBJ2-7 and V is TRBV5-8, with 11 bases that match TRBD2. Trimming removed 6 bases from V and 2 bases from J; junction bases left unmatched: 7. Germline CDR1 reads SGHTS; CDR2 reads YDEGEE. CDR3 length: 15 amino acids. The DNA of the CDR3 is TGTGCCAGCACCCCCCTAGCGGGGGGCACCTACGAGCAGTACTTC. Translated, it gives CASTPLAGGTYEQYF.

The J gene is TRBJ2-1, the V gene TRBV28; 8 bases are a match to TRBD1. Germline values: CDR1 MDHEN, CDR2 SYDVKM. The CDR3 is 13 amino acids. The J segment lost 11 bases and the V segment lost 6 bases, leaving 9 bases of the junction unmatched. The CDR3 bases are TGTGCCAGCAGCCACGGACAGGGAATCAAGCAGTTCTTC. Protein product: CASSHGQGIKQFF.

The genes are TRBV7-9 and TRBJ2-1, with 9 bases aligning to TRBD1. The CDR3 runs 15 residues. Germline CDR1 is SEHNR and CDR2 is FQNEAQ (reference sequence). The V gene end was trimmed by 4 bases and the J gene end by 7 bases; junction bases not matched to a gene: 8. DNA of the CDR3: TGTGCCAGCAGCTGGAGACAGGGGGTCTTTAATGAGCAGTTCTTC. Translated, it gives CASSWRQGVFNEQFF.

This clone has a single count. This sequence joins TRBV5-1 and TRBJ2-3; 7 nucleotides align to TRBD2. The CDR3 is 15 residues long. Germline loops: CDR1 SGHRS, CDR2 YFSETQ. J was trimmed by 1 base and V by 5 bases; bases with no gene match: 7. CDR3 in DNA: TGCGCCAGCAGGGTTGCTAGCGGCCGCACAGATACGCAGTATTTT. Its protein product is CASRVASGRTDTQYF.

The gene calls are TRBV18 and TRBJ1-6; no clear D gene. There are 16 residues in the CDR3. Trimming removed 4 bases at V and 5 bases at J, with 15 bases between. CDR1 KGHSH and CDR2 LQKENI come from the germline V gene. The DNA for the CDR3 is TGTGCCAGCTCACAGTCAGAGGGCGGTAATAATTCACCCCTCCACTTT. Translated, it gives CASSQSEGGNNSPLHF.

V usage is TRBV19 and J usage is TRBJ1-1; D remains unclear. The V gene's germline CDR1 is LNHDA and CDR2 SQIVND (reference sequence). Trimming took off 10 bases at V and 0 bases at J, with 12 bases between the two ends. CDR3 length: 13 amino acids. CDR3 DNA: TGTGCCATAGCCCCCGGGATGAACACTGAAGCTTTCTTT. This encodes CAIAPGMNTEAFF. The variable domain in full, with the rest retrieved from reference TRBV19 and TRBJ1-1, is DGGITQSPKYLFRKEGQNVTLSCEQNLNHDAMYWYRQDPGQGLRLIYYSQIVNDFQKGDIAEGYSVSREKKESFPLTVTSAQKNPTAFYLCAIAPGMNTEAFFGQGTRLTVV.

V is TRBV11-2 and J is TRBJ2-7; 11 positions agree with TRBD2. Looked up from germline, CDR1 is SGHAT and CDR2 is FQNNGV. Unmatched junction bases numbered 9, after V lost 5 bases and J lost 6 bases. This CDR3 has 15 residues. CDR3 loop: CASSHNRLAGSEQYF. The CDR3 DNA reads TGTGCCAGCAGCCACAATCGACTAGCGGGAAGCGAGCAGTACTTC.